These T cell receptor beta chains were read from a single sample in a study of cytomegalovirus exposure and HLA in healthy donors. Sequencing was performed with immunoSEQ multiplex PCR; in TCRdb, only in-frame clones are kept and a portion is missing. The sample contains 180,000 or so clones, around 62% of which appear only once. Sequencing was performed on PBMCs. Source of these receptors: a man in his forties or fifties in good health and CMV-seronegative. Each CDR3 is given with its conserved first and last residue. The D gene is left open where the match is weak. Clone size is stated in some rows and not others, as once, few, many or a class when expanded.

TRBJ2-1 TRBV5-1 . TRBD2 TGCGCCAGCAGCTTGGTTGCGGGAGCCCACAATGAGCAGTTCTTC CASSLVAGAHNEQFF
TRBJ1-2 TRBV2 . TRBD1 TGTGCCAGCAGTGCAGACAGGGTGTCCGGCTACACCTTC CASSADRVSGYTF
TRBJ1-2 TRBV2 . TRBD1 TGTGCCAGCAGTCCCGGGACAGGGCTCGGGAATGGCTACACCTTC CASSPGTGLGNGYTF
TRBJ2-5 TRBV5-4 few TRBD1 TGTGCCAGCAGCTTCGATGGGACAGGGGCAGGGGAGACCCAGTACTTC CASSFDGTGAGETQYF
TRBJ2-3 TRBV18 . . TGTGCCAGCTCTCCCGACAGACGCACAGATACGCAGTATTTT CASSPDRRTDTQYF
TRBJ1-4 TRBV19 . . TGTGCCAGTAGTATTAGTGAAAAACTGTTTTTT CASSISEKLFF
TRBJ1-2 TRBV2 . . TGTGCCAGCAGTGAAACCCCGGGAGTCAGCTATGGCTACACCTTC CASSETPGVSYGYTF
TRBJ1-1 TRBV5-1 . . TGCGCCAGCAGCGTAAGAACTGGACACACCGAAGCTTTCTTT CASSVRTGHTEAFF
TRBJ2-2 TRBV10-3 . TRBD2 TGTGCCATCAGTGAGTCGGCGGTATTAGCGGGAGAAGGCGGGGAGCTGTTTTTT CAISESAVLAGEGGELFF
TRBJ1-4 TRBV29-1 . . TGCAGCGTTGTTGGGCGGGGGCTTGGCGAAAAACTGTTTTTT CSVVGRGLGEKLFF
TRBJ2-1 TRBV7-2 . . TGTGCCAGCGTACCCAGGGGGGCGAGGAATGAGCAGTTCTTC CASVPRGARNEQFF